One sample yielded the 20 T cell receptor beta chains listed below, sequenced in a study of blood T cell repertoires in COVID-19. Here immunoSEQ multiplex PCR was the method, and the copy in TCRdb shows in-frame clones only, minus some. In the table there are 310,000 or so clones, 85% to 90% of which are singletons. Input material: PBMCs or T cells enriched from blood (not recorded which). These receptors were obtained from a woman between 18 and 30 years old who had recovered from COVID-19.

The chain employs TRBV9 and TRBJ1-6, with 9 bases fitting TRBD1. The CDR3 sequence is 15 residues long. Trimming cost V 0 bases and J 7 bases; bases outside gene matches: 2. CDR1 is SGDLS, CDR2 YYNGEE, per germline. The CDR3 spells CASSVEGTGNSPLHF. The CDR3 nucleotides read TGTGCCAGCAGCGTAGAGGGGACAGGGAATTCACCCCTCCACTTT.

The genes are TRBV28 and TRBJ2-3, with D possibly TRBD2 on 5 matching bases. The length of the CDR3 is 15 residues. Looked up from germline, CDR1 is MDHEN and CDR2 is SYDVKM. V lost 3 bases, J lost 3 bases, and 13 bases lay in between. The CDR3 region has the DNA TGTGCCAGCAGTTTCCCCCCGGGCGGGACAGATACGCAGTATTTT. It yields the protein CASSFPPGGTDTQYF.

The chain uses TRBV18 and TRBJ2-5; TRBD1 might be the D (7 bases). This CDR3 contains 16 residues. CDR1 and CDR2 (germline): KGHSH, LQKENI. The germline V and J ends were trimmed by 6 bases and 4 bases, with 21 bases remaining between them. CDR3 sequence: CASSPTGDRDRETQYF. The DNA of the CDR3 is TGTGCCAGCTCTCCGACGGGGGACAGAGATAGAGAGACCCAGTACTTC.

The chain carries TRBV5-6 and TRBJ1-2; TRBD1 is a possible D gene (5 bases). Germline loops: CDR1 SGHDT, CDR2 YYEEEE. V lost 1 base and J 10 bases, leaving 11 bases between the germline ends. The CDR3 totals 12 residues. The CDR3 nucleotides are TGTGCCAGCAGCTTGATGCGGGGGGACTACACCTTC. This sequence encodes CASSLMRGDYTF.

The CDR3 DNA is TGTGCCAGCAGCTTCTCCGGGACAGGGGAAGTCGAGCAGTACTTC. Amino acid sequence: CASSFSGTGEVEQYF. This chain connects TRBV11-2 to TRBJ2-7; 10 nucleotides line up with TRBD1. The ends lost 3 bases at V and 6 bases at J; junction bases unmatched: 8. The CDR3 sequence is 15 residues long. Germline V gives CDR1 SGHAT, CDR2 FQNNGV.

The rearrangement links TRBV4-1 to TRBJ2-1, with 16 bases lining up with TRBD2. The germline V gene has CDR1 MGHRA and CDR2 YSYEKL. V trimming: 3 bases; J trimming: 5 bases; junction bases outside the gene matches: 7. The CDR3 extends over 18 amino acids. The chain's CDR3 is CASSQGLAGGPLNNEQFF. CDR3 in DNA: TGCGCCAGCAGCCAGGGACTAGCGGGAGGGCCTCTAAACAATGAGCAGTTCTTC.

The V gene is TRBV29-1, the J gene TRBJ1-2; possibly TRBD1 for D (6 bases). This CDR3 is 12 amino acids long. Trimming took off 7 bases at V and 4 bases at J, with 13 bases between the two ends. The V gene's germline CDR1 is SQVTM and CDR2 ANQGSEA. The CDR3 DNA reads TGCAGCGCCGGAACAGGGAGCTATGGCTACACCTTC. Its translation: CSAGTGSYGYTF.

This chain's CDR3 is CASSEQQGLVAFF. CDR3 sequence (DNA): TGTGCCAGCAGCGAACAACAGGGGCTAGTTGCTTTCTTT. The chain recombines TRBV2 with TRBJ1-1; 7 nucleotides match TRBD1. Germline V lookup: CDR1 SNHLY, CDR2 FYNNEI. V lost 6 bases to trimming and J lost 11 bases; unmatched junction nucleotides: 12. CDR3 length: 13 amino acids.

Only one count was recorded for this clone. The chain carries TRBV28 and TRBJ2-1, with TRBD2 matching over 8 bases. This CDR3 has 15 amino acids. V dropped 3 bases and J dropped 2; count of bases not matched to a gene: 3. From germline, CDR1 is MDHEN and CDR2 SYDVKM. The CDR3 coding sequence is TGTGCCAGCAGTTTCGGGCGGGAGGCCTACAATGAGCAGTTCTTC. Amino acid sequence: CASSFGREAYNEQFF.

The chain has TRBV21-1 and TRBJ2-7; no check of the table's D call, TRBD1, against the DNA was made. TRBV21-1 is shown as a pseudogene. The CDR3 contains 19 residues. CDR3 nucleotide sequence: TGTGCCAGCAGCACCACCGGGGACAGGGGTTGTAGCGGACCCTACGAGCAGTACTTC. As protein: CASSTTGDRGCSGPYEQYF.

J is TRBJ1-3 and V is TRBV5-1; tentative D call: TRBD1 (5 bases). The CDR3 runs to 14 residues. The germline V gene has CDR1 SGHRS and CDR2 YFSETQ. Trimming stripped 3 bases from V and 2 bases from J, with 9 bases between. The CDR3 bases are TGCGCCAGCAGCTCACCGGGGGCTGGAAACACCATATATTTT. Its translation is CASSSPGAGNTIYF.

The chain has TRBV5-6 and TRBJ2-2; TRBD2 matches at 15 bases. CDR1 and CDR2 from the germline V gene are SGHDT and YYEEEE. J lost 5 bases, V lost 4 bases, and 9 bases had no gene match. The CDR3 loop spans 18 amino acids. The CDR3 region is CASSIRTSGRAGTGELFF. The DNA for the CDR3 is TGTGCCAGCAGCATCCGGACTAGCGGGAGGGCCGGAACCGGGGAGCTGTTTTTT.

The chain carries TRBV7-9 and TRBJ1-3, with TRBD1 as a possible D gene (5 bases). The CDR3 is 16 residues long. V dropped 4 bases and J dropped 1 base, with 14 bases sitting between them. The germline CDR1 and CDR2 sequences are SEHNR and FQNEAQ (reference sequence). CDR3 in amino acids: CASSYLGAESGNTIYF. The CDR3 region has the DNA TGTGCCAGCAGCTACCTAGGGGCGGAATCTGGAAACACCATATATTTT.

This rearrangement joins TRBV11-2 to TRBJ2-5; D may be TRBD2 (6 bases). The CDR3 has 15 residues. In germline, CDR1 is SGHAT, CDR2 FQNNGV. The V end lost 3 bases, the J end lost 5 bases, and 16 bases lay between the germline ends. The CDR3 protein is CASSFYQGRGETQYF. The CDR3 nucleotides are TGTGCCAGCAGCTTTTATCAAGGTCGGGGGGAGACCCAGTACTTC.

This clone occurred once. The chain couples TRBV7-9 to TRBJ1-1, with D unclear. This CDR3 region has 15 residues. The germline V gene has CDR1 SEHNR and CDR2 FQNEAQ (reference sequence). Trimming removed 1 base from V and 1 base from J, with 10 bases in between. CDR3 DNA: TGTGCCAGCAGCTTAGGCGAGATTAGGAACACTGAAGCTTTCTTT. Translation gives CASSLGEIRNTEAFF.

CDR3 nucleotides: TGCGCCCCTACCGCGGGACAGGGGGCTTATGGCTACACCTTC. This gives the protein CAPTAGQGAYGYTF. The chain is built from TRBV10-1 and TRBJ1-2, with 12 bases aligning to TRBD1. With 11 bases clipped from V and 5 bases from J, the junction kept 9 bases outside the gene matches. The V gene's germline CDR1 is WNHNN and CDR2 SYGVQD (reference sequence). The CDR3 runs 14 residues.

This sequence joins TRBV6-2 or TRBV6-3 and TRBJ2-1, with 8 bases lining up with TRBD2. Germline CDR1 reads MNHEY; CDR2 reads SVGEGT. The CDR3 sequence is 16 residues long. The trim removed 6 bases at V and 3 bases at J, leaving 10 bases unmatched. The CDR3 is CASSPPAGGGYNEQFF. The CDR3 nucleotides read TGTGCCAGCAGCCCTCCCGCCGGGGGGGGCTACAATGAGCAGTTCTTC.

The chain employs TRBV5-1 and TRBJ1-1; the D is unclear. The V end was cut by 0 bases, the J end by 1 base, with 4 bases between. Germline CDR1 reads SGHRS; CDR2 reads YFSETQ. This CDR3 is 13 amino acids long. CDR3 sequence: CASSLGANTEAFF. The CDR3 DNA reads TGCGCCAGCAGCTTGGGGGCGAACACTGAAGCTTTCTTT. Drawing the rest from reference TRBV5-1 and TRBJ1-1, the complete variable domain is KAGVTQTPRYLIKTRGQQVTLSCSPISGHRSVSWYQQTPGQGLQFLFEYFSETQRNKGNFPGRFSGRQFSNSRSEMNVSTLELGDSALYLCASSLGANTEAFFGQGTRLTVV.

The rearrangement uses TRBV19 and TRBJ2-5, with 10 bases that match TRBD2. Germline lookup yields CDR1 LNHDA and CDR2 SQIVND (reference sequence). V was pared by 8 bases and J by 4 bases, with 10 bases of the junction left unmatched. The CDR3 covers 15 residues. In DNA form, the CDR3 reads TGTGCCAGTTCGACCGGGACTAGCGTGGGAGAGACCCAGTACTTC. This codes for CASSTGTSVGETQYF.

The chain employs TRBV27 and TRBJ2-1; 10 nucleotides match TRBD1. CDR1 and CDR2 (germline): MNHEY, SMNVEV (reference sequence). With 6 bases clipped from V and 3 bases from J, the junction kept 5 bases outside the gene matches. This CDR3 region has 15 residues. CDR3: CASSRGTGVYNEQFF. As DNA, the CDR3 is TGTGCCAGCAGCCGGGGGACAGGGGTCTACAATGAGCAGTTCTTC.